This passage covers 21 T cell receptor beta chains from one sample sequenced in a study of cytomegalovirus exposure and HLA in healthy donors. PCR employed 60 Vbeta and 13 Jbeta primers. The table came from immunoSEQ multiplex PCR; TCRdb's copy has only in-frame clones and leaves some out. The repertoire holds roughly 190,000 clones, with 60% to 80% as singletons. The sample was PBMCs. The source is a woman in her twenties or thirties in good health and CMV-seropositive.

The chain uses TRBV23-1 and TRBJ1-2; 7 bases are a match to TRBD1. TRBV23-1 qualifies as an ORF whose function is uncertain. The CDR3 runs 16 residues. Trimming cost V 3 bases and J 0 bases; bases outside gene matches: 7. CDR3 sequence: CASSHYDRAPNYGYTF. In DNA form, the CDR3 reads TGCGCCAGCAGTCACTATGACAGGGCCCCTAACTATGGCTACACCTTC.

This chain uses TRBV5-5 with TRBJ1-6, with TRBD1 matching over 8 bases. The J segment lost 1 base and the V segment lost 5 bases, leaving 14 bases of the junction unmatched. The CDR3 contains 19 residues. Germline CDR1 SGHKS, CDR2 YYEKEE (reference sequence). CDR3 nucleotide sequence: TGTGCCAGCAGGGTGGGACAGGCTCTTTCCCCTTCCTATAATTCACCCCTCCACTTT. This gives the protein CASRVGQALSPSYNSPLHF.

CDR3 sequence: CAISESSGGTDTQYF. CDR3 DNA sequence: TGTGCCATCAGTGAGTCGAGCGGGGGAACAGATACGCAGTATTTT. V usage is TRBV10-3 and J usage is TRBJ2-3, with 8 bases identical to TRBD2. V dropped 0 bases and J dropped 3; count of bases not matched to a gene: 2. The CDR3 spans 15 residues. In germline, CDR1 is ENHRY, CDR2 SYGVKD.

This clone came up once. The chain joins TRBV9 to TRBJ2-5, with D hard to call. From germline, CDR1 is SGDLS and CDR2 YYNGEE. The CDR3 has 14 residues. Trimming stripped 2 bases from V and 1 base from J, with 9 bases between. The CDR3 protein is CASSVAMIQETQYF. CDR3 in DNA: TGTGCCAGCAGCGTCGCGATGATCCAAGAGACCCAGTACTTC.

The chain links TRBV7-6 to TRBJ1-2, with D unresolved. Trimming cost V 5 bases and J 8 bases, with 15 bases left between them. The CDR3 loop spans 13 amino acids. The germline CDR1 and CDR2 sequences are SGHVS and FNYEAQ. This CDR3 is CASSRGSFGGYTF. CDR3 bases: TGTGCCAGCAGCCGAGGGTCTTTTGGGGGCTACACCTTC.

This rearrangement joins TRBV29-1 to TRBJ2-2; D is possibly TRBD1 (6 bases). Germline loops: CDR1 SQVTM, CDR2 ANQGSEA. The CDR3 sequence is 14 residues long. V lost 2 bases and J lost 3, with 10 bases in between. The CDR3: CSVEPYRDTGELFF. In DNA, the CDR3 is TGCAGCGTTGAACCGTACAGGGACACCGGGGAGCTGTTTTTT.

The CDR3 loop reads CASSPGTAWETQYF. The CDR3 DNA sequence: TGTGCCAGCAGCCCGGGGACAGCTTGGGAGACCCAGTACTTC. This chain joins TRBV7-9 and TRBJ2-5, with 7 positions matching TRBD1. The CDR3 runs to 14 residues. Germline CDR1 reads SEHNR; CDR2 reads FQNEAQ (reference sequence). The V segment lost 5 bases and the J segment 5 bases; nucleotides outside the gene matches: 8.

The chain links TRBV7-3 to TRBJ1-2; tentative D call: TRBD1 (5 bases). CDR3 length equals 15 residues. Trimming stripped 3 bases from V and 0 bases from J, with 11 bases between. Germline values: CDR1 SGHTA, CDR2 FQGTGA. In DNA form, the CDR3 reads TGTGCCAGCAGCTTGGGGGGGGACGCTAACTATGGCTACACCTTC. Its protein product is CASSLGGDANYGYTF.

V usage is TRBV2 and J usage is TRBJ1-1; 11 positions match TRBD1. Germline CDR1 and CDR2: SNHLY and FYNNEI. The CDR3 consists of 15 residues. With V trimmed by 5 bases and J by 7 bases, 9 bases remained unmatched. The CDR3 spells CASSTRDRGRDEAFF. The CDR3 bases are TGTGCCAGCAGTACTAGGGACAGGGGGAGGGATGAAGCTTTCTTT.

V gene TRBV29-1 combines with J gene TRBJ1-1; 11 positions match TRBD1. V was pared by 7 bases and J by 5 bases, with 6 bases of the junction left unmatched. This CDR3 region has 13 residues. Germline V lookup: CDR1 SQVTM, CDR2 ANQGSEA. The CDR3 sequence is CSGGGQGGTEAFF. For the CDR3, the DNA is TGCAGCGGGGGGGGACAGGGGGGTACTGAAGCTTTCTTT.

This rearrangement joins TRBV28 to TRBJ1-1, with D possibly TRBD1 on 5 matching bases. This CDR3 region has 14 residues. Trimming took off 6 bases at V and 4 bases at J, with 15 bases between the two ends. Germline values: CDR1 MDHEN, CDR2 SYDVKM. The CDR3 is CASSESIGGTEAFF. In DNA, the CDR3 is TGTGCCAGCAGCGAAAGCATCGGGGGCACTGAAGCTTTCTTT.

This chain joins TRBV10-1 and TRBJ1-4; no clear D gene. Per germline, CDR1 WNHNN and CDR2 SYGVQD (reference sequence). The V gene lost 3 bases and the J gene lost 4 bases, with 12 bases spanning the gap. The CDR3 totals 15 residues. This CDR3 is CASSEQTLFNEKLFF. CDR3 bases: TGCGCCAGCAGTGAACAGACCTTATTTAATGAAAAACTGTTTTTT.

This chain uses TRBV18 with TRBJ2-1; no reliable D call. The CDR3 is 16 residues long. Trimming took off 3 bases at V and 0 bases at J, with 12 bases between the two ends. Looked up from germline, CDR1 is KGHSH and CDR2 is LQKENI. CDR3 nucleotides: TGTGCCAGCTCACCGTTCAATTCGAGCTCCTACAATGAGCAGTTCTTC. Translated: CASSPFNSSSYNEQFF.

This chain joins TRBV10-3 and TRBJ1-3, with TRBD1 matching 7 bases. The CDR3 is 13 residues long. V dropped 8 bases and J dropped 3; count of bases not matched to a gene: 4. Looked up from germline, CDR1 is ENHRY and CDR2 is SYGVKD. For the CDR3, the DNA is TGTGCCATCCGACAGGGTCTTGGAAACACCATATATTTT. This codes for CAIRQGLGNTIYF.

The chain uses TRBV5-4 and TRBJ1-2, with D possibly being TRBD1 (5 bases). Germline loops: CDR1 SGHNT, CDR2 YYREEE (reference sequence). This CDR3 is 14 amino acids long. Trimming shortened V by 1 base and J by 4 bases, and 11 bases separated the two germline ends. CDR3 in amino acids: CASSLFAGAYGYTF. The CDR3 nucleotides are TGTGCCAGCAGCTTGTTCGCTGGGGCCTATGGCTACACCTTC.

This clone was counted between two and nine times. The chain carries TRBV29-1 and TRBJ2-5; 9 bases align to TRBD1. Germline CDR1 is SQVTM and CDR2 is ANQGSEA. The CDR3 runs 14 residues. J lost 4 bases, V lost 7 bases, and 10 bases had no gene match. For the CDR3, the DNA is TGCAGCGGGAGGGGGACAGGGTTCGGAGAGACCCAGTACTTC. As protein: CSGRGTGFGETQYF.

The chain links TRBV6-6 to TRBJ1-1; D possibly corresponds to TRBD1 (6 bases). The CDR3 has 16 amino acids. CDR1 is MNHNY and CDR2 is SVGAGI in the germline V gene (reference sequence). V dropped 6 bases and J dropped 5 bases, with 22 bases sitting between them. CDR3 region: CASSHWDTPDNTEAFF. CDR3 nucleotides: TGTGCCAGCAGCCACTGGGACACCCCGGATAATACTGAAGCTTTCTTT.

Points on this clone: Other DNA sequences in this specimen translate into the identical CDR3. This sequence joins TRBV28 and TRBJ1-2; D ambiguous. CDR1 is MDHEN and CDR2 is SYDVKM in the germline V gene. This CDR3 spans 12 amino acids. V lost 6 bases, J lost 3 bases, and 8 bases lay in between. The CDR3 DNA sequence: TGTGCCAGCAGCTATCGCGACTATGGCTACACCTTC. It yields the protein CASSYRDYGYTF.

This clone turned up a few times. The chain recombines TRBV19 with TRBJ2-3; 9 bases fit TRBD1. With 3 bases clipped from V and 3 bases from J, the junction kept 4 bases outside the gene matches. The CDR3 sequence is 15 residues long. CDR1 and CDR2 (germline): LNHDA, SQIVND (reference sequence). CDR3 loop: CASSITGTGTDTQYF. The CDR3 bases are TGTGCCAGTAGTATCACCGGGACAGGGACAGATACGCAGTATTTT.

This rearrangement joins TRBV29-1 to TRBJ2-5; D is perhaps TRBD1 (6 bases). The germline V and J ends were trimmed by 7 bases and 5 bases, with 17 bases remaining between them. Per germline, CDR1 SQVTM and CDR2 ANQGSEA. The CDR3 contains 13 residues. The CDR3 nucleotides read TGCAGCGGGAAATCGGGACAAACGGAGACCCAGTACTTC. This encodes CSGKSGQTETQYF.

V is TRBV29-1 and J is TRBJ1-2, with 8 nucleotides matching TRBD1. Germline V gene lookup returns CDR1 SQVTM and CDR2 ANQGSEA. Trimming took 4 bases from V and 4 from J; bases not matched to a gene: 5. The CDR3 consists of 13 residues. The CDR3 DNA is TGCAGCGTTGCCAGGACAGGGACCTATGGCTACACCTTC. Translating gives CSVARTGTYGYTF.